The sequence of this TCR beta chain was determined in a study of CD8 T cells in Susac syndrome. Study-level information: Of the sequenced Susac syndrome patients, roughly six had active disease and roughly eight were in remission.

Regarding this clonotype: What it binds is not known.

The RNA input was roughly 0.45 to 1 ug, and it was reverse transcribed with random hexamers. The amplification used immunoSEQ multiplex PCR on TCR beta CDR3; it spanned 54 Vbeta and 13 Jbeta. TCRdb reprocessed the immunoSEQ multiplex PCR reads via MiXCR and lists one record per CDR3 protein. Of some 180,000 distinct CDR3 sequences detected, roughly 94% appear once; the ten largest clones hold about 0.1%. TEMRA cells were FACS-enriched, unlike CD8+ and CD4+ T cells, which were negatively isolated. Study-level points and caveats: The study's TCR sequencing and HLA analysis covered a relatively small number of individuals, and the study acknowledged this.

V was pared by 1 base and J by 9 bases, with 13 bases between. This CDR3 spans 13 amino acids. This sequence was found in a human donor with Susac syndrome. Sequenced: CD4+ T cells from PBMCs. The chain is built from TRBV12-3 or TRBV12-4 and TRBJ2-7, with a tentative D call TRBD1 (5 bases). The CDR3 DNA is TGTGCCAGCAGTTTAGTCCCTCCTCAGGGGCAGTACTTC. Encoded protein: CASSLVPPQGQYF.